This TCR beta chain is drawn from a study of blood T cell repertoires in COVID-19. Overall study context: COVID-19 samples collected from the United States, Italy and Spain covered acute and convalescent phases. T cells, B-cell-depleted T cells, or PBMCs provided the cDNA or gDNA that served as material.

This CDR3 spans 15 amino acids. Trimming cost V 1 base and J 5 bases; bases outside gene matches: 3. CDR1 and CDR2 (germline): LNHDA, SQIVND (reference sequence). This clone was counted a few times. In the authors' workflow: Nucleated cell number was recorded as an estimate derived from reference gene primer amplification. Produced via immunoSEQ multiplex PCR; TCRdb's table is partial and in-frame only. The DNA gave D and trimming, while V, J and clone size come from that table. The sample carries roughly 150,000 clones, 80% to 90% recorded once. The TCR originated in a young man with COVID-19, enrolled during active disease. Sequenced input: peripheral blood. This chain joins TRBV19 and TRBJ2-1; 9 bases map to TRBD2. The CDR3 loop reads CASSIVASGDNEQFF. CDR3 sequence (DNA): TGTGCCAGTAGTATAGTGGCTAGCGGGGACAATGAGCAGTTCTTC.